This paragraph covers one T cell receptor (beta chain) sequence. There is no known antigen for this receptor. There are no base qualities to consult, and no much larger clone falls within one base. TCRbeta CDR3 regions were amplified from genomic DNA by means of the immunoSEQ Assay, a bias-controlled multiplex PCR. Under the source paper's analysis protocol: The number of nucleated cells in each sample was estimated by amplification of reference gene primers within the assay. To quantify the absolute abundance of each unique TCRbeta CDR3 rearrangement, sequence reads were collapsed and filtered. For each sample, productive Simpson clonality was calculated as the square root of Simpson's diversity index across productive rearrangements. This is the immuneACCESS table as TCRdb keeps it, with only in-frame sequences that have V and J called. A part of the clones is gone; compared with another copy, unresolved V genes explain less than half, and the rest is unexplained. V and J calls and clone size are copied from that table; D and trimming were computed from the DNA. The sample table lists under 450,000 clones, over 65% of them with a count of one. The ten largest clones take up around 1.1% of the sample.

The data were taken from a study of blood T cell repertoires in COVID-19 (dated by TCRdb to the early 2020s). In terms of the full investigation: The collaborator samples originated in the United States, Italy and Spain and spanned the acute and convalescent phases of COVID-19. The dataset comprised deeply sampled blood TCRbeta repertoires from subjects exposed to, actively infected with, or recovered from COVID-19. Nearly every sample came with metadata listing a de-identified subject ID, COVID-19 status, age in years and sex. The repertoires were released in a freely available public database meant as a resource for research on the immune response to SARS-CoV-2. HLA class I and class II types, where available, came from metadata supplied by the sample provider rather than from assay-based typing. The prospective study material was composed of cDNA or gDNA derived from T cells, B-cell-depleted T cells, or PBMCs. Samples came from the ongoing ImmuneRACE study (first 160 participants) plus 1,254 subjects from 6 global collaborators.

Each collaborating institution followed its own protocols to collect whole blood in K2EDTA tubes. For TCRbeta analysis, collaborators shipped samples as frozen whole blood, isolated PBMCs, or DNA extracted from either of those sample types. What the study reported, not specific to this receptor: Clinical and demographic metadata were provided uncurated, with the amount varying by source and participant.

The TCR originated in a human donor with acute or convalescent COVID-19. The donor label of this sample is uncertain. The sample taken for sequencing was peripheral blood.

The DNA sequence is given as TGTGCCAGCTCACCGGACTGGGAGGCGAGCTATGGCTACACCTTC. Its amino acids are CASSPDWEASYGYTF. The chain uses TRBV18 and TRBJ1-2; the D gene is not confidently resolved. V is shortened by 3 bases, J by 4 bases, and the region joining them spans 15 bases. From the cysteine up to the phenylalanine, the CDR3 has a length of 15 residues. Just the 45-base CDR3 DNA is kept, in frame starting at base 1. Via the germline V gene, CDR1 is KGHSH and CDR2 LQKENI.